This T cell receptor (beta chain) was captured by sequencing in a study of response to subunit inactivated influenza vaccine. Details on this clonotype: The target antigen is unknown.

This CDR3 spans 15 amino acids. Germline V gene data show CDR1 as LGHNA and CDR2 as YSLEER. Trimming pared 0 bases from V and 5 bases from J, leaving 13 bases between. In TCRdb, the RT-PCR reads were re-called with MiXCR into one record per CDR3 protein. This sample has 400,000 to 550,000 distinct CDR3 sequences, with roughly 25% found just once. General study results and limits: There was a suggestion from the authors that each seasonal influenza vaccination recruits few new T cells.

The sequenced sample was CD4+ T cells sorted from PBMCs, obtained 5 days after vaccination. The rearrangement links TRBV4-3 to TRBJ1-1; D is uncertain. This receptor was taken from a man in his fifties or sixties who received an inactivated influenza vaccine. CDR3 bases: TGCGCCAGCAGCCAAGAGGGAGGCCTAGGTACTGAAGCTTTCTTT. Its protein product is CASSQEGGLGTEAFF.